This T cell receptor (beta chain) derives from a study of blood T cell repertoires in COVID-19. V was trimmed by 5 bases and J by 2 bases, leaving 10 bases between them. This CDR3 spans 14 amino acids. CDR1 and CDR2 from the germline V gene are SEHNR and FQNEAQ (reference sequence). Sequencing used immunoSEQ multiplex PCR; TCRdb keeps in-frame clones, though not all of them. The sample has 310,000 or so clones, 86% seen once. Sequencing was performed on peripheral blood. The TCR sequence derives from a woman in her 30s who had recovered from COVID-19. The genes are TRBV7-9 and TRBJ2-1; possibly TRBD2 for D (5 bases). The CDR3 region is CASSQYGAYNEQFF. DNA of the CDR3: TGTGCCAGCAGCCAATACGGGGCCTACAATGAGCAGTTCTTC.